These T cell receptor beta chains were read from a single sample in a study of blood T cell repertoires in COVID-19. Generated by immunoSEQ multiplex PCR, the TCRdb table keeps only in-frame clones and is missing some. The table has around 250,000 clones, 88% seen once. Input material: PBMCs or T cells enriched from blood (not recorded which). These receptor sequences come from a woman between 40 and 50 years old who had been exposed to COVID-19. The CDR3 runs from the conserved cysteine through the conserved F or W. The order of the fields is clone size, J gene, D gene, V gene, CDR3 DNA, CDR3 protein. A D gene is named only where the DNA matches it firmly. Rows give clone size only sometimes, using once, few, many, or a class for an expanded clone.

. TRBJ2-5 TRBD2 TRBV4-3 TGCGCCAGCAGCCTCAACCCTAGCGGGGGCTTTTCTGGAGAGACCCAGTACTTC CASSLNPSGGFSGETQYF
. TRBJ1-5 TRBD1 TRBV24-1 TGTGCCACCAGTGAGCCGGGACAGCATCAGCCCCAGCATTTT CATSEPGQHQPQHF
few TRBJ1-6 . TRBV27 TGTGCCAGCAGTTTCACCAGTCATAATTCACCCCTCCACTTT CASSFTSHNSPLHF
. TRBJ1-5 . TRBV3-1/TRBV3-2 TGTGCCAGCAGCCAAGAAACATCTCAGCCCCAGCATTTT CASSQETSQPQHF
. TRBJ1-4 . TRBV10-3 TGTGCCATCAGTGGGACAGATCTCGGGGAAAAACTGTTTTTT CAISGTDLGEKLFF
. TRBJ2-5 TRBD1 TRBV5-1 TGCGCCAGCAGCACCCTACAGGGGAAACAAGAGACCCAGTACTTC CASSTLQGKQETQYF
. TRBJ2-3 TRBD2 TRBV15 TGTGCCACCAGCAGGCCCCAAGGGACTAGCGGGAGTGTGGATACGCAGTATTTT CATSRPQGTSGSVDTQYF
. TRBJ2-5 . TRBV14 TGTGCCAGCAGTTTACAGAGCTCGGAGACCCAGTACTTC CASSLQSSETQYF
. TRBJ2-2 TRBD1 TRBV24-1 TGTGCCACCAGTGATTTTGGACAGGGGGCCACCGGGGAGCTGTTTTTT CATSDFGQGATGELFF
. TRBJ2-3 TRBD2 TRBV27 TGTGCCAGCAGTAGCGGGGTCAGGGATACGCAGTATTTT CASSSGVRDTQYF
. TRBJ1-6 TRBD1 TRBV19 TGTGCCAGCACGACAGGGTCCTATAATTCACCCCTCCACTTT CASTTGSYNSPLHF
. TRBJ2-7 . TRBV3-1/TRBV3-2 TGTGCCAGCAGCCAAGTAACCTACGAGCAGTACTTC CASSQVTYEQYF
. TRBJ2-5 . TRBV30 TGTGCCTGGAGCCCCCGAGGTTCCCAGTACTTC CAWSPRGSQYF
. TRBJ2-2 . TRBV4-1 TGCGCCAGCAGCCAAGAATCGCACTACACCGGGGAGCTGTTTTTT CASSQESHYTGELFF
. TRBJ1-4 . TRBV19 TGTGCCAGTAGTACAGGGATCGTTGAAAAACTGTTTTTT CASSTGIVEKLFF
. TRBJ1-4 . TRBV12-3/TRBV12-4 TGTGCCAGCAGCCGTAGACAGGCGGAAAAACTGTTTTTT CASSRRQAEKLFF
. TRBJ2-5 TRBD1 TRBV19 TGTGCCAGTAGTATATCAGGGACAGGGTCCCAGTACTTC CASSISGTGSQYF
. TRBJ1-2 . TRBV7-3 TGTGCCAGCAGCTTAACGGGTGGGAGCTCTTTCTGGGGCTACACCTTC CASSLTGGSSFWGYTF
. TRBJ2-2 TRBD2 TRBV6-1 TGTGCCAGCAGTGACAGGCCGGGGACTAGCGGATACACCGGGGAGCTGTTTTTT CASSDRPGTSGYTGELFF
. TRBJ1-2 . TRBV7-2 TGTGCCAGCAGCTTATATCCCCATGGCTACACCTTC CASSLYPHGYTF
. TRBJ2-6 . TRBV4-3 TGCGCCAGCAGCCAAGAAGGAGCCACGAGCTCTGGGGCCAACGTCCTGACTTTC CASSQEGATSSGANVLTF
. TRBJ1-1 . TRBV3-1/TRBV3-2 TGTGCCAGCAGCCACCCACAGAAGACTGAAGCTTTCTTT CASSHPQKTEAFF
. TRBJ2-2 TRBD1 TRBV4-3 TGCGCCAGCAGCCAAGATCGGGACAGGAACACCGGGGAGCTGTTTTTT CASSQDRDRNTGELFF
. TRBJ2-3 . TRBV6-2/TRBV6-3 TGTGCCAGCAGTTACTTAGGGCTAGCTGCAGATACGCAGTATTTT CASSYLGLAADTQYF
. TRBJ2-3 TRBD1 TRBV19 TGTGCCAGTAGTGACAGGGCCCTTAAAGCTACGCAGTATTTT CASSDRALKATQYF
. TRBJ2-5 . TRBV4-3 TGCGCCAGCAGCCAAGACCGGTCGCCGGAGACCCAGTACTTC CASSQDRSPETQYF
. TRBJ2-1 . TRBV24-1 TGTGCCACCAGTGGTACGGGTAGGAACAATGAGCAGTTCTTC CATSGTGRNNEQFF
. TRBJ1-2 TRBD1 TRBV11-1 TGTGCCAGCACTCCCGGGCAGGGGGACTATGGCTACACCTTC CASTPGQGDYGYTF
few TRBJ1-2 . TRBV28 TGTGCCAGCAGAGGGAGGGACGTCCTTTTTGTTTTAGCTGGCTACACCTTC CASRGRDVLFVLAGYTF
. TRBJ1-6 . TRBV7-9 TGTGCCAGCAGCTTACTAAGCTCCTATAATTCACCCCTCCACTTT CASSLLSSYNSPLHF
. TRBJ1-3 . TRBV7-9 TGTGCCAGCAGCGCCTATGTGGCTGGAAACACCATATATTTT CASSAYVAGNTIYF
. TRBJ2-7 . TRBV5-6 TGTGCCAGCAGCTTCCTAGACAGAACCTACGAGCAGTACTTC CASSFLDRTYEQYF
. TRBJ1-5 . TRBV7-9 TGTGCCAGCAGCCAGGACAGCCACAATCAGCCCCAGCATTTT CASSQDSHNQPQHF
. TRBJ1-1 TRBD1 TRBV13 TGTGCCAGCAGCCATCAACAGGGGCTGAACACTGAAGCTTTCTTT CASSHQQGLNTEAFF
. TRBJ2-7 . TRBV6-5 TGTGCCAGCAGTTACTCGGTCTCGGGGGACGAGCAGTACTTC CASSYSVSGDEQYF
. TRBJ1-1 TRBD1 TRBV28 TGTGCCAGCAGGTACAGGGGGGGGACTGAAGCTTTCTTT CASRYRGGTEAFF
. TRBJ1-6 . TRBV28 TGTGCCAGCAGTTCGACGGGGGGTCCCCTCCACTTT CASSSTGGPLHF
. TRBJ2-2 TRBD2 TRBV5-3 TGTGCCAGAAGCTTGTCGCGGGAGAGACTAGCGGAGAACACCGGGGAGCTGTTTTTT CARSLSRERLAENTGELFF
. TRBJ1-2 . TRBV5-1 TGCGCCAGCAGCTGGCCCACAGAGGGCTATGGCTACACCTTC CASSWPTEGYGYTF
. TRBJ2-1 TRBD2 TRBV18 TGTGCCAGCTCTGAGACTAGCGGGAGGAGGTCCTACAATGAGCAGTTCTTC CASSETSGRRSYNEQFF
. TRBJ2-1 TRBD2 TRBV27 TGTGCCAGCAAGGAGGGGAGCGGGAGAGTAAAGGCCTACAATGAGCAGTTCTTC CASKEGSGRVKAYNEQFF
. TRBJ1-5 . TRBV7-8 TGTGCCAGCAGCGTGATTGCAGGGGCTATACGCAATCAGCCCCAGCATTTT CASSVIAGAIRNQPQHF
. TRBJ1-5 TRBD1 TRBV28 TGTGCCAGCAGGGGACAGGGGCTCAATCAGCCCCAGCATTTT CASRGQGLNQPQHF
. TRBJ2-2 . TRBV29-1 TGCAGCGTCCGTCCCCTTAACACCGGGGAGCTGTTTTTT CSVRPLNTGELFF
. TRBJ1-6 . TRBV6-5 TGTGCCAGCAGTTCGGGCGGGGGGACTTCACCCCTCCACTTT CASSSGGGTSPLHF
. TRBJ1-2 TRBD1 TRBV19 TGTGCCAGTAGCGCCTTGGGACAGGGGAACTATGGCTACACCTTC CASSALGQGNYGYTF
. TRBJ1-5 . TRBV3-1/TRBV3-2 TGTGCCAGCAGCCAAACAGGGCATAGCAATCAGCCCCAGCATTTT CASSQTGHSNQPQHF
. TRBJ1-2 TRBD1 TRBV30 TGTGCCTGGATCCCCGGGACAGCTCGAGGCTACACCTTC CAWIPGTARGYTF
. TRBJ2-1 . TRBV5-4 TGTGCCAGCAGCTCACTAGGCTTCAGCTCCTACAATGAGCAGTTCTTC CASSSLGFSSYNEQFF
. TRBJ1-5 TRBD1 TRBV19 TGTGCCAGTAGTATGGGACAGGGAAGGTTCAATCAGCCCCAGCATTTT CASSMGQGRFNQPQHF
. TRBJ2-6 . TRBV4-2 TGTGCCAGCAGCCAAGACAACTCTGGGGCCAACGTCCTGACTTTC CASSQDNSGANVLTF
. TRBJ2-3 TRBD1 TRBV18 TGTGCCAGCTCACCACTGATTGCGATACAGGGGCCCACAGATACGCAGTATTTT CASSPLIAIQGPTDTQYF
once TRBJ2-5 TRBD1 TRBV9 TGTGCCAGCAGCGAAGGACAGGGGGGAGAGACCCAGTACTTC CASSEGQGGETQYF
. TRBJ1-5 TRBD1 TRBV18 TGTGCCAGCTCACCTCGGTTGGGACAGACAAATAGCAATCAGCCCCAGCATTTT CASSPRLGQTNSNQPQHF
. TRBJ2-3 TRBD2 TRBV4-1 TGCGCCAGCAGCCAAGGCGGGAGGAGCCCAGATACGCAGTATTTT CASSQGGRSPDTQYF
. TRBJ1-6 TRBD1 TRBV9 TGTGCCAGCAGCGGAGAAGGGGGACAGTATAATTCACCCCTCCACTTT CASSGEGGQYNSPLHF
. TRBJ2-2 TRBD1 TRBV24-1 TGTGCCACCAGTGACCGCCGGACAGGGGCGAGAACCGGGGAGCTGTTTTTT CATSDRRTGARTGELFF
. TRBJ2-2 TRBD2 TRBV5-1 TGTGCCAGCAGCTTGGACCTAAAGAGCGGGGTTTCGGGCACCGGGGAGCTGTTTTTT CASSLDLKSGVSGTGELFF
. TRBJ1-6 TRBD1 TRBV11-2 TGTGCCAGCAGCTCAGGGACAGGCGATGGCTCCTATAATTCACCCCTCCACTTT CASSSGTGDGSYNSPLHF